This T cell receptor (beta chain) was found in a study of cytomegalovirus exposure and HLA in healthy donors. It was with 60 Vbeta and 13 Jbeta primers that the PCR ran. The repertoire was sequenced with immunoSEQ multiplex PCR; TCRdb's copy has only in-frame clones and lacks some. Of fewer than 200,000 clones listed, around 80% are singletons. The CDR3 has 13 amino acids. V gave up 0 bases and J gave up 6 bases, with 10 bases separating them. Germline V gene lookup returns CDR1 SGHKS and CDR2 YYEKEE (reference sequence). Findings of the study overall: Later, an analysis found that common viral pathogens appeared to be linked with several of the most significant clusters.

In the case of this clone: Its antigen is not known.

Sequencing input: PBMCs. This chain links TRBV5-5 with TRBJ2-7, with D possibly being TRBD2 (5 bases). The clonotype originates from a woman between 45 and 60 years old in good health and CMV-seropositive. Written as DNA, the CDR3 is TGTGCCAGCAGCTTGGTCTCGGGGAGCGAGCAGTACTTC. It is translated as CASSLVSGSEQYF.